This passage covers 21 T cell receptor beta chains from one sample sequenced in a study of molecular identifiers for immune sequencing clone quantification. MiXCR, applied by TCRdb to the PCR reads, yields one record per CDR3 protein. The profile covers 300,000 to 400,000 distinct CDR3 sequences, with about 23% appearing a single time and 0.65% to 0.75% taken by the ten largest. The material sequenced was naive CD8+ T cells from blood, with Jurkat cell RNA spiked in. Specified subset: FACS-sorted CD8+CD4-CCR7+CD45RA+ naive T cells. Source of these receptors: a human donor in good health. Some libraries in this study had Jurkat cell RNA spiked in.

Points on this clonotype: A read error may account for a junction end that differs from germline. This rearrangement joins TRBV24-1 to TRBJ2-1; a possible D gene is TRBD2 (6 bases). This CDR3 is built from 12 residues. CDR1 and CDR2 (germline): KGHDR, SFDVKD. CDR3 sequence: CATSVGGNERFF. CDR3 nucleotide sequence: TGTGCCACCAGTGTCGGGGGAAATGAGCGGTTCTTC.

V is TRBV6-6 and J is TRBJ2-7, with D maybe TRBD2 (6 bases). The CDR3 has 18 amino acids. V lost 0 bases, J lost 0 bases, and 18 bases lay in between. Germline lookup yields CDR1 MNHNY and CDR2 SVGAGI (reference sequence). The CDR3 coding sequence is TGTGCCAGCAGTTACTCGGACTACACTTACAACCTCTCCTACGAGCAGTACTTC. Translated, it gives CASSYSDYTYNLSYEQYF.

CDR3 nucleotides: TGTGCCAGCAGCTTAATCCAGGGGAGAGAGGACACAGATACGCAGTATTTT. The encoded protein is CASSLIQGREDTDTQYF. The chain links TRBV7-9 to TRBJ2-3; D might be TRBD1 (6 bases). Deletions cut 2 bases from V and 2 bases from J, with 17 bases between. The germline gives CDR1 SEHNR, CDR2 FQNEAQ (reference sequence). CDR3 length equals 17 residues. Supplemented by reference TRBV7-9 and TRBJ2-3, the full variable domain reads DTGVSQNPRHKITKRGQNVTFRCDPISEHNRLYWYRQTLGQGPEFLTYFQNEAQLEKSRLLSDRFSAERPKGSFSTLEIQRTEQGDSAMYLCASSLIQGREDTDTQYFGPGTRLTVL.

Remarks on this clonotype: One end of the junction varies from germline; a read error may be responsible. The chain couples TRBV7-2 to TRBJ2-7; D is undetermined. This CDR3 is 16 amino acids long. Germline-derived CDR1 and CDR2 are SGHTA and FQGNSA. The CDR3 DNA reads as TGTGCCAGCGGCTTGGCTTTGGGTCCCCCCAACTACGAGCAGTACTTC. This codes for CASGLALGPPNYEQYF.

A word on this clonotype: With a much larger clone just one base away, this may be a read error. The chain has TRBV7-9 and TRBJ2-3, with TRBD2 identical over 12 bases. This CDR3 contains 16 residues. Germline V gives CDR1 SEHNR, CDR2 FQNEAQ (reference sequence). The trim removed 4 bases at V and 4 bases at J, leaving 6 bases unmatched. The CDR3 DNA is TGTGCCAGCAGCTCCCCTAGCGGGGGGGCCTCAGATACGCAGTATTTT. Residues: CASSSPSGGASDTQYF. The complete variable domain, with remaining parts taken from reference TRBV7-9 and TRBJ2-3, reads DTGVSQNPRHKITKRGQNVTFRCDPISEHNRLYWYRQTLGQGPEFLTYFQNEAQLEKSRLLSDRFSAERPKGSFSTLEIQRTEQGDSAMYLCASSSPSGGASDTQYFGPGTRLTVL.

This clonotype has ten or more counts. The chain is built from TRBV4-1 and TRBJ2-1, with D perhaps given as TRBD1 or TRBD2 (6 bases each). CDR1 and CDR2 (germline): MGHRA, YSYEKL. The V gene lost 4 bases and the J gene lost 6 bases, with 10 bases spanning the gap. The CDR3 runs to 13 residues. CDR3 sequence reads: CASSPEGGNEQFF. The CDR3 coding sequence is TGCGCCAGCAGCCCAGAGGGGGGCAATGAGCAGTTCTTC.

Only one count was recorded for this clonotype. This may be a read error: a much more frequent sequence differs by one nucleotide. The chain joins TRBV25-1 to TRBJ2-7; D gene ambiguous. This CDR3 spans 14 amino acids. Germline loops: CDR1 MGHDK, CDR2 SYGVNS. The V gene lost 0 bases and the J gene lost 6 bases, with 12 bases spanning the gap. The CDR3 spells CASSEYGRTGEQYF. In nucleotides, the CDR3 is TGTGCCAGCAGTGAATATGGAAGGACGGGCGAGCAGTACTTC.

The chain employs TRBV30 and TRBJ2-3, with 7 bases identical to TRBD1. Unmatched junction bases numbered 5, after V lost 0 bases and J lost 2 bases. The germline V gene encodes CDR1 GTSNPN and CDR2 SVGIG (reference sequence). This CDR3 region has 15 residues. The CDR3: CAWSVLTGNTDTQYF. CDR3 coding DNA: TGTGCCTGGAGTGTTTTGACAGGGAACACAGATACGCAGTATTTT.

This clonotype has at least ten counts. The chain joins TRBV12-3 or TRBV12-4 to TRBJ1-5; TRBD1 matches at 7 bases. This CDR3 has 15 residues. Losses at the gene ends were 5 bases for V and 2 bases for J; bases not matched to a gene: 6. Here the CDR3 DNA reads TGTGCCAGCAGTAGACAGGGCTACGGCAATCAGCCCCAGCATTTT. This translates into CASSRQGYGNQPQHF.

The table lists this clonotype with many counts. Here the CDR3 DNA reads TGTGCCAGCAGCTTAGTTGATGGGGGAACTAAGTACAATGAGCAGTTCTTC. It codes for CASSLVDGGTKYNEQFF. The J gene is TRBJ2-1, the V gene TRBV11-2; D may be TRBD1 or TRBD2 (5 bases each). Trimming cost V 1 base and J 4 bases, with 17 bases left between them. CDR1 and CDR2 (germline): SGHAT, FQNNGV. CDR3 length equals 17 residues.

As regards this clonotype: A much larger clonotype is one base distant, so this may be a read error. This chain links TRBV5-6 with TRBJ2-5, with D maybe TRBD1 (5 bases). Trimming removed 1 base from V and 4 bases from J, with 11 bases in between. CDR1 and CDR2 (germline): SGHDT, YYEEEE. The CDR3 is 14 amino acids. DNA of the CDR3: TGTGCCAGCAGCTTGAGATGGGGCATAGAGACCCAGTACTTC. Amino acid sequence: CASSLRWGIETQYF.

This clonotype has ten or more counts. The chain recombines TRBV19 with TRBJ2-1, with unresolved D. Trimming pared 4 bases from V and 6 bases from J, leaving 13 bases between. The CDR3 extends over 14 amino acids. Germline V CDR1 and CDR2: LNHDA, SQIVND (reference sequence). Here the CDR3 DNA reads TGTGCCAGTAGTAGTCTCGGTCCCCCCAATGAGCAGTTCTTC. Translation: CASSSLGPPNEQFF. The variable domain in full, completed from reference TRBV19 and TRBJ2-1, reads DGGITQSPKYLFRKEGQNVTLSCEQNLNHDAMYWYRQDPGQGLRLIYYSQIVNDFQKGDIAEGYSVSREKKESFPLTVTSAQKNPTAFYLCASSSLGPPNEQFFGPGTRLTVL.

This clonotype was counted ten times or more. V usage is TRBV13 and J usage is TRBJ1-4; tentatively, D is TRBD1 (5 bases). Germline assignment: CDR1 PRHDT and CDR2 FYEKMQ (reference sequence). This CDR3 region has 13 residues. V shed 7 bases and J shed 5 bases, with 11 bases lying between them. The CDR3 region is CASTSRGNEKLFF. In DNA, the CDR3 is TGTGCCAGCACCTCTCGGGGGAATGAAAAACTGTTTTTT.

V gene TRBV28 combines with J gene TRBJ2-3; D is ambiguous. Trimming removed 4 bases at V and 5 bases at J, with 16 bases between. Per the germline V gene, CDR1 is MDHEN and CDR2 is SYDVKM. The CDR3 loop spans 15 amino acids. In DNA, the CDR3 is TGTGCCAGCAGTTCAGTTGACTCTCTCCAAGATACGCAGTATTTT. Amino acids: CASSSVDSLQDTQYF.

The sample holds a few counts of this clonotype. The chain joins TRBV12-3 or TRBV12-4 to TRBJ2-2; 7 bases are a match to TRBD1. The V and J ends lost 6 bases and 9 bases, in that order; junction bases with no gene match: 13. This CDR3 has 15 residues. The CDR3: CASSPDRALNRELFF. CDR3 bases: TGTGCCAGCAGCCCAGACAGGGCACTCAACCGGGAGCTGTTTTTT.

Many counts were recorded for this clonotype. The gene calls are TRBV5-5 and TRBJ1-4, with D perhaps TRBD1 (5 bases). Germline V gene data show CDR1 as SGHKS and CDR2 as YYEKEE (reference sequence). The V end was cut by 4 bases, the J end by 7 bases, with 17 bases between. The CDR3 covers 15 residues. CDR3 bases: TGTGCCAGCAGCCAGCCTTCAGGGTTAAGTGAAAAACTGTTTTTT. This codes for CASSQPSGLSEKLFF.

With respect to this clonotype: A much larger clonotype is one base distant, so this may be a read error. The CDR3 DNA is TGCAGCGTTGAAGAGTGGGGATCGAACACCGGGGAGCTGTTTTTT. Encoded protein: CSVEEWGSNTGELFF. The chain links TRBV29-1 to TRBJ2-2; no clear D. This CDR3 has 15 residues. Germline CDR1 reads SQVTM; CDR2 reads ANQGSEA. Trimming removed 0 bases at V and 0 bases at J, with 8 bases between.

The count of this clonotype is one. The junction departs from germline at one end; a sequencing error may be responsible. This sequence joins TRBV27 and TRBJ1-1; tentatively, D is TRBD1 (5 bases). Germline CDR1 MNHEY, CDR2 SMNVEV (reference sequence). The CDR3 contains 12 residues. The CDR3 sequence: CASSYGGTEALF. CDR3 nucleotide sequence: TGTGCCAGCAGTTATGGGGGGACTGAAGCTCTCTTT.

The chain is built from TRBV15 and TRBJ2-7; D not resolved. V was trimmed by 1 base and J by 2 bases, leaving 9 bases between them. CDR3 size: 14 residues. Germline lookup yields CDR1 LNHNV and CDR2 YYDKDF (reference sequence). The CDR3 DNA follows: TGTGCCACCAGCAGAGGAGCAGAGACCTACGAGCAGTACTTC. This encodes CATSRGAETYEQYF.

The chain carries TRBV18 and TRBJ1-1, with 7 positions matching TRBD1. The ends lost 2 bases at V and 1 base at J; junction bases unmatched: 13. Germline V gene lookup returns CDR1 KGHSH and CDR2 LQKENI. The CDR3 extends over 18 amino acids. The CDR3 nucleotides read TGTGCCAGCTCACCATGGGGAAGCAGGGGGAAGACGAACACTGAAGCTTTCTTT. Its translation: CASSPWGSRGKTNTEAFF. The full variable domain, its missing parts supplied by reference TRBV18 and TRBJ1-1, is NAGVMQNPRHLVRRRGQEARLRCSPMKGHSHVYWYRQLPEEGLKFMVYLQKENIIDESGMPKERFSAEFPKEGPSILRIQQVVRGDSAAYFCASSPWGSRGKTNTEAFFGQGTRLTVV.

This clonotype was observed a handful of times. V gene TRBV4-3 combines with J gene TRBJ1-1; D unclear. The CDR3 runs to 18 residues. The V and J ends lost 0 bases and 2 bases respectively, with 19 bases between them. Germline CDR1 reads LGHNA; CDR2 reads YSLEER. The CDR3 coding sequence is TGCGCCAGCAGCCAAGATTGGACTGGGCCCCCCCTCAACACTGAAGCTTTCTTT. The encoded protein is CASSQDWTGPPLNTEAFF.